This TCR beta chain was found in a study of CD8+ T cells in alopecia areata. Study conclusions and caveats: The study also sequences resident alphabeta T cells of normal skin in scalp samples.

RNA was isolated and reverse transcribed to cDNA, the sequencing template. Method: immunoSEQ multiplex PCR; TCRdb's copy keeps in-frame clones and lacks some. The data hold roughly 180,000 clones, with approximately 60% observed a single time. A word on this clone: Its antigen remains unidentified.

J lost 4 bases, V lost 2 bases, and 4 bases had no gene match. The CDR3 consists of 14 residues. The germline V gene has CDR1 SGHNT and CDR2 YYREEE (reference sequence). Treatment specified: oral pan-JAK inhibitor, 5-10 mg twice daily. The starting material was CD4+ T cells sorted from blood, obtained at week 4, from a patient treated with tofacitinib. This chain links TRBV5-4 with TRBJ1-2, with TRBD1 matching over 8 bases. This TCR was recovered from a human donor with alopecia areata. The CDR3 loop is CASSFTGTGYGYTF. The CDR3, as DNA: TGTGCCAGCAGCTTTACAGGGACAGGCTATGGCTACACCTTC.